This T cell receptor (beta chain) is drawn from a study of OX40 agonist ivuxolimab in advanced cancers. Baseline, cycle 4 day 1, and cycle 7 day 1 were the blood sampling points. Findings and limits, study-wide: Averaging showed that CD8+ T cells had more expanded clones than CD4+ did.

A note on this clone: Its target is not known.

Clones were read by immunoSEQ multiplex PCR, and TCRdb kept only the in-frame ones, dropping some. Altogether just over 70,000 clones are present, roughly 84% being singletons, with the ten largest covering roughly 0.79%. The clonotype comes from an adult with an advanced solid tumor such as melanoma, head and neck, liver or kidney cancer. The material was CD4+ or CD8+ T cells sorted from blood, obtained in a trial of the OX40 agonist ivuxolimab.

The CDR3 DNA follows: TGCAGCGTCAAGGGACTCCCTGAGGGATACCAAGAGACCCAGTACTTC. Translated: CSVKGLPEGYQETQYF. The chain carries TRBV29-1 and TRBJ2-5; possibly TRBD2 for D (6 bases). There are 16 residues in the CDR3. With 6 bases removed from V and 0 bases from J, the gap between germline ends came to 20 bases. Germline assignment: CDR1 SQVTM and CDR2 ANQGSEA.